This T cell receptor (beta chain) was retrieved from a study of identical twins. Study outcomes and limitations: Zero-insertion analyses were open to partial confounding by invariant MAIT and iNKT cells. Carriage of fewer insertions was seen in abundant cord blood beta clonotypes, whereas memory repertoires showed none. In drawing conclusions, the study used cross-sectional statistical analysis and did not follow the same donors.

TCRdb re-called the 5' RACE reads with MiXCR, one entry per CDR3 protein. The sample shows under 300,000 distinct CDR3 sequences, about 13% of them seen only once. Remarks on this clonotype: Its antigen is undetermined. A junction end diverges from the germline sequence, so it may reflect a read error.

This CDR3 comprises 14 residues. Germline V gene sequence: CDR1 SGHVS, CDR2 FNYEAQ. Another study also made use of these data, one on yellow fever vaccine responses in identical twins.

The chain is built from TRBV7-6 and TRBJ2-1; 8 bases fit TRBD1. Sequencing input: memory (CD45RO+) T cells sorted from blood. This TCR came from a woman in her late teens or twenties in good health. The CDR3 sequence is CASSLDRGLAEQFF. The CDR3 DNA sequence: TGTGCCAGCAGTTTAGACAGGGGTTTGGCTGAGCAGTTCTTC.